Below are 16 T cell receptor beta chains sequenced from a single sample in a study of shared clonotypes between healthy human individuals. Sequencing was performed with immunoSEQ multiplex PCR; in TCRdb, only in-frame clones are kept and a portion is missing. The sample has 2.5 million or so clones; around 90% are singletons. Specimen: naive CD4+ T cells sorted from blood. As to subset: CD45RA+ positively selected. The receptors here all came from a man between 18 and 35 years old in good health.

CDR3 loop: CASSQLLAGGNNEQFF. CDR3 DNA: TGCGCCAGCAGCCAACTACTAGCGGGGGGGAACAATGAGCAGTTCTTC. The chain recombines TRBV4-1 with TRBJ2-1; 13 nucleotides agree with TRBD2. V trimming: 2 bases; J trimming: 5 bases; junction bases outside the gene matches: 3. There are 16 residues in the CDR3. Germline CDR1 reads MGHRA; CDR2 reads YSYEKL.

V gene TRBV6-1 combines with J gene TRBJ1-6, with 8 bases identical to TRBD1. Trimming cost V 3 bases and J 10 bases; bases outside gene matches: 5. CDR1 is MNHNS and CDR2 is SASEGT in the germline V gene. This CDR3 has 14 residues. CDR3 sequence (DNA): TGTGCCAGCAGTGAGGTCAGGGGGCGGTCACCCCTCCACTTT. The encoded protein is CASSEVRGRSPLHF.

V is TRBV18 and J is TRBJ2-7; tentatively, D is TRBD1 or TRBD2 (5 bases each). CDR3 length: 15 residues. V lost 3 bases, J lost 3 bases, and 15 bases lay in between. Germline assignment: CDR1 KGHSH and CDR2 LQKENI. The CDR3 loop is CASSPGEGALYEQYF. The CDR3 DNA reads TGTGCCAGCTCACCCGGGGAAGGGGCCCTCTACGAGCAGTACTTC.

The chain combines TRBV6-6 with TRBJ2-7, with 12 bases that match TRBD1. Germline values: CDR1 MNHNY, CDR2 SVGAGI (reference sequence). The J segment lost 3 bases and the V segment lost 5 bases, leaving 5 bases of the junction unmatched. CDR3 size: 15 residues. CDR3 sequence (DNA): TGTGCCAGCAGTCGGGGACAGGGGGCTTACTACGAGCAGTACTTC. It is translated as CASSRGQGAYYEQYF.

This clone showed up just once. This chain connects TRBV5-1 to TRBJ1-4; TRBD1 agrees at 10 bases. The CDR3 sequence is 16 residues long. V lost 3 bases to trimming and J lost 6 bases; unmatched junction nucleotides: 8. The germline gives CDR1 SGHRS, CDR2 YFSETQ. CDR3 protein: CASSSGTGVRDEKLFF. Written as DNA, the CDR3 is TGCGCCAGCAGCTCCGGGACAGGGGTCCGAGATGAAAAACTGTTTTTT.

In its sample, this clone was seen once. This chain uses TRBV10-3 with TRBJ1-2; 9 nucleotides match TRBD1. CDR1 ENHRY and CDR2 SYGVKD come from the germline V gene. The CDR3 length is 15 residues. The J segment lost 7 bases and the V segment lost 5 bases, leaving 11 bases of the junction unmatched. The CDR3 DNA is TGTGCCATCAGTTTCACCCAGGACAGGGGCGCTGGCTACACCTTC. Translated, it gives CAISFTQDRGAGYTF.

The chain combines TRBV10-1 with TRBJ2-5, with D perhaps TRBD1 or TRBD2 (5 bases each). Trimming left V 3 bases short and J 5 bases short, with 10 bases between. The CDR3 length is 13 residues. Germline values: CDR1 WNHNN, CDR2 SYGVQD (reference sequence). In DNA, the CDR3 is TGCGCCAGCAGTGATCGAGGGACGGAGACCCAGTACTTC. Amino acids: CASSDRGTETQYF.

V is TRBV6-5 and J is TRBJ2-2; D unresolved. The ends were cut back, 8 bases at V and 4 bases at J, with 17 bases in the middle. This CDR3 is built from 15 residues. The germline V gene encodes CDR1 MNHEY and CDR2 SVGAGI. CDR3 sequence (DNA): TGTGCCAGCGCCGGAAGAGAATCTCGCACCGGGGAGCTGTTTTTT. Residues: CASAGRESRTGELFF.

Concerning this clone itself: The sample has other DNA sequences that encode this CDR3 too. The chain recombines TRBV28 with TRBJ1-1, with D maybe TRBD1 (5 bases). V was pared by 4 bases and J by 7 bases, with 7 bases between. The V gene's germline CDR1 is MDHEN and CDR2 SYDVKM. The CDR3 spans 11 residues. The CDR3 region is CASSSRDEAFF. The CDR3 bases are TGTGCCAGCAGTTCCAGGGATGAAGCTTTCTTT.

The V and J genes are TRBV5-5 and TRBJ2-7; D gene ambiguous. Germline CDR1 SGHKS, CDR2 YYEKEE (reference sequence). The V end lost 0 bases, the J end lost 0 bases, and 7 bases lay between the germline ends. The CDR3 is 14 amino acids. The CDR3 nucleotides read TGTGCCAGCAGCTTGGGTCAGCTCTCCTACGAGCAGTACTTC. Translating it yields CASSLGQLSYEQYF.

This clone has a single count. This CDR3 is CASSYLGLAIYEQYF. The CDR3 region has the DNA TGTGCCAGCAGTTACCTAGGACTAGCCATCTACGAGCAGTACTTC. The rearrangement uses TRBV6-5 and TRBJ2-7, with TRBD2 identical over 8 bases. Germline trimming cut 2 bases from V and 3 bases from J; bases unmatched to any gene: 6. This CDR3 is 15 amino acids long. CDR1 is MNHEY and CDR2 is SVGAGI in the germline V gene.

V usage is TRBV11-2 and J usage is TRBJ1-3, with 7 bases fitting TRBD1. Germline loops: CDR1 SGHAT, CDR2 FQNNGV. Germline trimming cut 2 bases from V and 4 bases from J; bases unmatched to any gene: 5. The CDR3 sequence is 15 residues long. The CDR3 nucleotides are TGTGCCAGCAGCTTACAGGGGGGACCCGGAAACACCATATATTTT. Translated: CASSLQGGPGNTIYF.

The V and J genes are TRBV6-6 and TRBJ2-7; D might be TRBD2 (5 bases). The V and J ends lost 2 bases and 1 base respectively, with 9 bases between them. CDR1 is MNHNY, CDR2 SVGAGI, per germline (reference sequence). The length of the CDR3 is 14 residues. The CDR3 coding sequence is TGTGCCAGCAGTTACATCCGGGAATCCTACGAGCAGTACTTC. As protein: CASSYIRESYEQYF.

The DNA of the CDR3 is TGTGCCAGCAGCGTAGGTCTGTGGAACACTGAAGCTTTCTTT. It codes for CASSVGLWNTEAFF. V and J are TRBV9 and TRBJ1-1, with D unresolved. From germline, CDR1 is SGDLS and CDR2 YYNGEE. Trimming pared 0 bases from V and 1 base from J, leaving 7 bases between. The CDR3 sequence is 14 residues long.

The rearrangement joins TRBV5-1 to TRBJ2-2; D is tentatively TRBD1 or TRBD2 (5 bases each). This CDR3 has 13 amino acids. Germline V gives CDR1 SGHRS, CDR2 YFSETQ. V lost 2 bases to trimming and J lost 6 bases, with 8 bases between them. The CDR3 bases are TGCGCCAGCAGCTTCGGGACGTCCGGGGAGCTGTTTTTT. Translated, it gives CASSFGTSGELFF. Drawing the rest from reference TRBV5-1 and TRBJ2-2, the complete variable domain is KAGVTQTPRYLIKTRGQQVTLSCSPISGHRSVSWYQQTPGQGLQFLFEYFSETQRNKGNFPGRFSGRQFSNSRSEMNVSTLELGDSALYLCASSFGTSGELFFGEGSRLTVL.

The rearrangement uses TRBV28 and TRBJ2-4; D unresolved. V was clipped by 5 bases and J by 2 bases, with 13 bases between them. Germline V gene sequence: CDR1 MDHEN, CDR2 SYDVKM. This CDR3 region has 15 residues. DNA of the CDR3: TGTGCCAGCAGTCCTGTCTGGCTTTCCAAAAACATTCAGTACTTC. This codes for CASSPVWLSKNIQYF.